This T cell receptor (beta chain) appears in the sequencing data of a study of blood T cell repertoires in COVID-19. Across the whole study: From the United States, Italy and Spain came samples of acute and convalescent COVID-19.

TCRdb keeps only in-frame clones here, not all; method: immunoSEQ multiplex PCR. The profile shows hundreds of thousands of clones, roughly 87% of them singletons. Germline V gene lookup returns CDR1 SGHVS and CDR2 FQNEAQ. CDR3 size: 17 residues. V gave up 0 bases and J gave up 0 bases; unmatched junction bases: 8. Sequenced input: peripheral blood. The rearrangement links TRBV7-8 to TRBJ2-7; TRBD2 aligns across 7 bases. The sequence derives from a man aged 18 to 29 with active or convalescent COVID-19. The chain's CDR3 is CASSLAMEAGTSYEQYF. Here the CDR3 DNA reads TGTGCCAGCAGCTTAGCGATGGAAGCGGGGACCTCCTACGAGCAGTACTTC.